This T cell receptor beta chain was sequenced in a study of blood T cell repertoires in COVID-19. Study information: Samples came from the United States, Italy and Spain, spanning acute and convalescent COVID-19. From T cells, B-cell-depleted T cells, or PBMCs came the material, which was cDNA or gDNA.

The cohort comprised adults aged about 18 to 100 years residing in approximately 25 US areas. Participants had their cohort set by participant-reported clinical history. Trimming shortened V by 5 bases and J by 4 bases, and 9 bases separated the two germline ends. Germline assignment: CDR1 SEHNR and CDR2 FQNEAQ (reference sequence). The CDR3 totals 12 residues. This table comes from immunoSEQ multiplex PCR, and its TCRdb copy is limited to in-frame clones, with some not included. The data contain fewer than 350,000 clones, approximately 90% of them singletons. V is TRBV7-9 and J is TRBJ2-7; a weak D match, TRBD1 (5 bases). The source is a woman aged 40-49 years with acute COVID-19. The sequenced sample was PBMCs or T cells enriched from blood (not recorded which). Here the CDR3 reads CASSLGAYEQYF. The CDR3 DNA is TGTGCCAGCAGCCTAGGGGCTTACGAGCAGTACTTC.